This T cell receptor (beta chain) came from a study of cytotoxic CD8 clonotypes in ibrutinib-treated CLL (dated by TCRdb to the early 2020s). For the study in its entirety: The cohort had about ten relapsed/refractory and roughly 15 treatment-naive patients; approximately 18 were IGHV unmutated. Responses were partial in about 25 patients and complete in 2; after median around 72 months follow-up, roughly 14 stayed in remission and approximately 12 progressed. The response samples were drawn at a median of roughly twelve months into treatment, with a range of about 6 to 40 months. Samples averaged about 260,000 productive templates and just under 95,000 productive rearrangements. Longitudinal samples were obtainable from 26 of the 86 participants in the trial. Cryopreserved peripheral blood mononuclear cells were obtained before treatment, at response, and at either sustained remission or disease progression. Patients were still on ibrutinib when every remission and progressive disease sample was collected.

The time point label on this specimen signifies: approximately 25 months on ibrutinib. For TCR beta library preparation, roughly 2 micrograms of genomic DNA were extracted from the cryopreserved PBMCs. Longitudinal blood samples from CLL patients on ibrutinib monotherapy underwent high-throughput TCR beta sequencing. The patients took part in an open-label, single-center phase 2 trial of ibrutinib monotherapy. V sheds 1 base and J sheds 2 bases, leaving 9 bases between their ends. Per the germline V gene, KGHSH is the CDR1 and LQKENI is the CDR2. The CDR3 runs 15 residues from the cysteine to the phenylalanine. This entry keeps only the CDR3 DNA: 45 bases, framed from base 1. Note on this clone: Its target antigen remains unknown. No clone much larger than this one lies a single base away; base qualities are absent.

The goal of deep resolution MiSeq sequencing was a depth between 1 in 1 million and 1 in 200,000 T cells, and coverage averaged 10x per clonotype. The immunoSEQ hsTCRB Kit was used to generate TCR beta libraries. From the authors' description of their analysis: The data were analyzed with ImmunoSEQ Analyzer and ImmunoSEQ Data Assistant, and V, D and J gene assignments followed IMGT definitions. Clonality, which ranges from 0 to 1, was calculated as one minus the normalized Shannon entropy of productive rearrangement frequencies. Only overrepresented clonotypes making up at least 0.05% of each patient's repertoire were included in the public clonotype analysis. Thirteen age-matched healthy donor repertoires from immuneACCESS were used as controls for clonality. TCRdb took this table from immuneACCESS and kept in-frame rearrangements with V and J called. Such tables lack part of the clones; where checked against another copy, unresolved V genes explain under half of the gap, and the rest is unexplained. V and J calls and clone size follow that table, whereas D and trimming were derived from the DNA. Across this sample there are about 160,000 clones, with around 80% seen only once. Roughly 4.6% of the sample comes from the top ten.

What the work shows at the level of the full study, not this receptor alone: Baseline clonality exceeded that of age-matched healthy donors and correlated strongly with circulating CD8+ T-cell counts. Sampling times were not matched between patients in sustained remission and patients whose disease was progressing, and lymph node repertoires were not examined. Public clonotypes were found to be uncommon and were observed to contract or remain stable during treatment; the increase in clonality was shown to reflect expansion of private clonotypes at ibrutinib response. At ibrutinib response clonality went up, during sustained remission it held steady, and at progression it dropped back toward baseline.

This specimen was PBMCs, taken after 24 months of ibrutinib treatment. This receptor was taken from a human donor with chronic lymphocytic leukemia. The sequence links TRBV18 to TRBJ1-3, with the D gene uncertain. In nucleotide form, the sequence is TGTGCCAGCTCACCACGGGCAGACACTGGAAACACCATATATTTT. Translated, this gives CASSPRADTGNTIYF.